Sequencing of this T cell receptor (beta chain) was carried out in a study of blood T cell repertoires in COVID-19. Using immunoSEQ multiplex PCR, the repertoire was profiled, and TCRdb retains in-frame clones only, with some absent. The repertoire holds approximately 140,000 clones, approximately 88% seen once, with approximately 2.3% in the top ten. This clone appeared a single time. The germline gives CDR1 MNHNY, CDR2 SVGAGI (reference sequence). The V and J ends lost 0 bases and 2 bases respectively, with 8 bases between them. The CDR3 sequence is 14 residues long. The chain recombines TRBV6-6 with TRBJ2-7, with a weak D call TRBD1 (6 bases). The receptor was derived from a man in his 70s with active COVID-19. The sample consisted of peripheral blood. CDR3 bases: TGTGCCAGCAGTTACTCAGGACAGACCTACGAGCAGTACTTC. This codes for CASSYSGQTYEQYF.